Sequencing of this T cell receptor beta chain was carried out in a study of blood T cell repertoires in COVID-19 (TCRdb year 2020). Notes on the research overall: Samples from collaborators originated in the United States, Italy and Spain and spanned both the acute and convalescent phases of COVID-19. The material from the prospective study consisted of cDNA or gDNA derived from T cells, B-cell-depleted T cells, or PBMCs. Deeply sampled blood TCRbeta repertoires from subjects exposed to, actively infected with, or recovered from COVID-19 were included in the dataset. The repertoires were released in a freely available public database meant as a resource for research on the immune response to SARS-CoV-2. Samples were obtained from the ongoing ImmuneRACE study (first 160 participants) and from about 1,300 subjects provided by 6 global collaborators. Sample metadata almost always included a de-identified subject ID, COVID-19 status, age in years and sex. Where available, HLA class I and class II types were obtained from metadata supplied by the sample provider rather than from assay-based typing.

In Seattle, one collaborating source enrolled patients while the infection was active and tracked those patients longitudinally over the course of disease. The collaborating institutions used their own protocols to collect whole blood in K2EDTA tubes. For TCRbeta analysis, collaborators shipped samples in one of three forms: frozen whole blood, isolated PBMCs, or DNA extracted from either of those sample types. The investigation overall reported the following: Clinical and demographic metadata were provided uncurated, with the amount varying by source and participant.

A note on this clone: Which antigen it targets is not known. One junction end disagrees with the germline gene, perhaps due to a read error.

The immunoSEQ Assay, a bias-controlled multiplex PCR, was used to amplify TCRbeta CDR3 regions from genomic DNA. Per the original workflow: The number of nucleated cells in each sample was estimated by amplification of reference gene primers within the assay. To quantify the absolute abundance of each unique TCRbeta CDR3 rearrangement, sequence reads were collapsed and filtered. For each sample, productive Simpson clonality was calculated by taking the square root of Simpson's diversity index across productive rearrangements. In its TCRdb copy, this immuneACCESS table keeps in-frame sequences only and misses some clones. Where compared with another copy, unresolved V genes explain less than half of these, and the others have no known cause. From that table come the V and J calls and clone size; the DNA was used to work out D and trimming. This sample is represented by hundreds of thousands of clones; around 81% of them were singletons. The ten most abundant clones make up 7.5% of the sample.

CDR1 SNHLY and CDR2 FYNNEI are derived from the germline V gene. Spanning cysteine to phenylalanine, the CDR3 consists of 14 amino acids. Only CDR3 DNA is held: 42 bases, read in frame from base 1. Sequenced sample: peripheral blood. The chain couples TRBV2 to TRBJ2-2, and the D gene may be TRBD1, 5 bases matching. The TCR comes from a woman at least 80 years old with COVID-19, enrolled during active disease. The DNA is TGTGCCAGCCGTGAAGGGGCCAGCACCGGGGAGCTGTTTTTT. Translation gives CASREGASTGELFF.